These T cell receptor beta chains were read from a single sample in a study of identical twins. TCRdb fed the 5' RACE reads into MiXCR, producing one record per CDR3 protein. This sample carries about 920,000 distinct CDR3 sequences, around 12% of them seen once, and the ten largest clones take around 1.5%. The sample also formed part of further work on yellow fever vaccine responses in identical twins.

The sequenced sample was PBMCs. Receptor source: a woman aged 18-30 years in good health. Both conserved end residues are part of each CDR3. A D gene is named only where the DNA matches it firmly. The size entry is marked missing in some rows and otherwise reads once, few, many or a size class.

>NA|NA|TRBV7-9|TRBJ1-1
TGTGCCAGCAGCTCACCTTTGGGCGGGGGAGCTTTCTTT
CASSSPLGGGAFF
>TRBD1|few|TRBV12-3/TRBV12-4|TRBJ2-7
TGTGCCAGCAGGGGGACAGGGGTCTACGAGCAGTACTTC
CASRGTGVYEQYF
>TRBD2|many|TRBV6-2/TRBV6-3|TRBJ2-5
TGTGCCAGCAGTCGACTAGCGTTGATCGAGACCCAGTACTTC
CASSRLALIETQYF
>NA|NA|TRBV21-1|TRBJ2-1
TGTGCCAGCAGCAAAGGTTTCAGACAGTCCAACAATGAGCAGTTCTTC
CASSKGFRQSNNEQFF
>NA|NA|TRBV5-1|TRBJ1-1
TGCGCCAGCAGCTTGTGGATGGGGAACACTGAAGCTTTCTTT
CASSLWMGNTEAFF
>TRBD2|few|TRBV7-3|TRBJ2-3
TGTGCCAGCAGCTTAAACCCAAGACGACTAGCGGGAGTGGGAGATACGCAGTATTTT
CASSLNPRRLAGVGDTQYF
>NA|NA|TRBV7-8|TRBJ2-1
TGTGCCAGCAGCTTAGGTTTCGGACTCCCGAGCTACAATGAGCAGTTCTTC
CASSLGFGLPSYNEQFF
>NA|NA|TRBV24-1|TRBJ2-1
TGTGCCACCAGTGATTCGGTAGGAGGGGGGCCTGGCAATGAGCAGTTCTTC
CATSDSVGGGPGNEQFF
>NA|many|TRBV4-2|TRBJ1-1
TGTGCCAGCAGCCAAGAAGTACCATCCACTGAAGCTTTCTTT
CASSQEVPSTEAFF
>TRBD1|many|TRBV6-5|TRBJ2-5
TGTGCCAGCAGTTACTCTACAGGGGCGCAAGAGACCCAGTACTTC
CASSYSTGAQETQYF
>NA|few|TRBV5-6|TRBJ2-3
TGTGCCAGCAGCCGACCCGGCAGGAACACAGATACGCAGTATTTT
CASSRPGRNTDTQYF
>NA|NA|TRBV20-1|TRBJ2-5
TGCAGTGCTAGGGCGGGACTCGAAGAGACCCAGTACTTC
CSARAGLEETQYF
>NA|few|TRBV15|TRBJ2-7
TGTGCCACCAGCAGAGATAGGAGCGGGTTGGGGTACGAGCAGTACTTC
CATSRDRSGLGYEQYF
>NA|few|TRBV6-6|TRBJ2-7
TGTGCCAGCAAGGCCCTTGGCGAGCAGTACTTC
CASKALGEQYF
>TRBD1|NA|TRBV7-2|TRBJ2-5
TGTGCCAGCAGCCCAGGACAGGCCCCAGTAGAGACCCAGTACTTC
CASSPGQAPVETQYF
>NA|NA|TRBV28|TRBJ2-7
TGTGCCAGCAGGGGGACGGACCTTTCCCCCCACGAGCAGTACTTC
CASRGTDLSPHEQYF
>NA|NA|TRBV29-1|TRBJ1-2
TGCAGCGCAGAGCCGGGTTACGACTATGGCTACACCTTC
CSAEPGYDYGYTF
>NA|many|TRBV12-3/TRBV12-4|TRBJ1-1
TGTGCCAGCAGTTTGGGGCGAAATGGGGACACTGAAGCTTTCTTT
CASSLGRNGDTEAFF
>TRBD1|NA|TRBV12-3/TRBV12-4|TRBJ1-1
TGTGCCAGCAGTTTACCCGGGACAGGGGCTTTCTTT
CASSLPGTGAFF
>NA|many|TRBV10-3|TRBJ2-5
TGTGCCATCAGTGATTTGGGGAATCAGTACTTC
CAISDLGNQYF
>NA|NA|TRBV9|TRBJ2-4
TGTGCCAGCAGCGTAGGTGGGATCAGTGACATTCAGTACTTC
CASSVGGISDIQYF
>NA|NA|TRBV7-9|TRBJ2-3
TGTGCCAGCAGCTTAGTGGTAGCGGCAAGCACAGATACGCAGTATTTT
CASSLVVAASTDTQYF
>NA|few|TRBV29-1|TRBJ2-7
TGCAGCGTTGAGGTGCGGGACTCCTACGAGCAGTACTTC
CSVEVRDSYEQYF
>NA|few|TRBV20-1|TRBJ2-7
TGCAGTGCTAACCACCGGGACTTAAGCTCCTACGAGCAGTACTTC
CSANHRDLSSYEQYF
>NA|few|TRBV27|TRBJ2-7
TGTGCCAGCAGTTTATACAGGGCGAACTCCTACGAGCAGTACTTC
CASSLYRANSYEQYF
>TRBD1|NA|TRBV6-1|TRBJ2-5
TGTGCCAGCAGGCAATCCGGGACAGGGGGCAAGGGAGAGACCCAGTACTTC
CASRQSGTGGKGETQYF
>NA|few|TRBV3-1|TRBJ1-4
TGTGCCAGCAGCCACAGAGGAGGCCCTAATGAAAAACTGTTTTTT
CASSHRGGPNEKLFF
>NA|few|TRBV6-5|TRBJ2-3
TGTGCCAGCAGTTATCAGGGAGGCACAGATACGCAGTATTTT
CASSYQGGTDTQYF
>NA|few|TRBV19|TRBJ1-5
TGTGCCAGTAGTCGCAGGGACGGAACGGTTCAGCCCCAGCATTTT
CASSRRDGTVQPQHF
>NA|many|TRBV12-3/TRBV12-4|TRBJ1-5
TGTGCCAGCAGTTTAGCAGCGACGGGCGGTCAGCCCCAGCATTTT
CASSLAATGGQPQHF
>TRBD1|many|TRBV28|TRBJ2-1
TGTGCCAGCAGTTTATTTCCAAGGGTAGGACAGGGCTGGAATGAGCAGTTCTTC
CASSLFPRVGQGWNEQFF
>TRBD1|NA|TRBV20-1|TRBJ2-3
TGCTGTGCTAGAGAAAGGAGCAGGGGGCGCGATACGCAGTATTTT
CCARERSRGRDTQYF
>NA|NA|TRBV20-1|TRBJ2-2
TGCAGTGCTAGAGACTTCGGGGACCGGACCGGGGAGCTGTTTTTT
CSARDFGDRTGELFF
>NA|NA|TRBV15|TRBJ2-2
TGTGCCACCAGCAGAGATCTGAGGGCGTTTGCAACCACCGGGGAGCTGTTTTTT
CATSRDLRAFATTGELFF
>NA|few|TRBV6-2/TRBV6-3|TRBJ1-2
TGTGCCAGCACCTTTAGCCAGGGTCGTGGCTACACCTTC
CASTFSQGRGYTF
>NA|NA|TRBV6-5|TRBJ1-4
TGTGCCAGCAGTTACTCGATAGGCAGGTCGAATGAAAAACTGTTTTTT
CASSYSIGRSNEKLFF
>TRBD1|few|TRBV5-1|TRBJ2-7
TGCGCCAGCAGCCTGAGGACAGGGGGACTGGTAACAACCTACGAGCAGTACTTC
CASSLRTGGLVTTYEQYF
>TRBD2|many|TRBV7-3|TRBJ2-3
TGTGCCAGCAGCTTAACTACTAGCGACACAGATACGCAGTATTTT
CASSLTTSDTDTQYF
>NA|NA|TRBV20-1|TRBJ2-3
TGCAGTGCTACGACAGGCACAGATACGCAGTATTTT
CSATTGTDTQYF
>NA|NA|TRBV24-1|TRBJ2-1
TGTGCCACCAGTGCCAGGGGCGGGTACAATGAGCAGTTCTTC
CATSARGGYNEQFF
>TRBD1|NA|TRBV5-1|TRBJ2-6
TGCGCCAGCAGCTTAGCAGGGGGCACTGAGGCTGGGGCCAACGTCCTGACTTTC
CASSLAGGTEAGANVLTF
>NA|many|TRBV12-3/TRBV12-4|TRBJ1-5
TGTGCCAGCAGTCGTCCCAATCAGCCCCAGCATTTT
CASSRPNQPQHF
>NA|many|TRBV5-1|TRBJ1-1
TGCGCCAGCAGCTTGGATATCAGATTGAACACTGAAGCTTTCTTT
CASSLDIRLNTEAFF
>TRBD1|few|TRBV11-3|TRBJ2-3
TGTGCCAGCAGCCTAGGGACAGGGGGCATGACGCAGTATTTT
CASSLGTGGMTQYF
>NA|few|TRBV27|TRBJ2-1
TGTGCCAGCAGTTTATCGAGGGGTAGGGATAAGCAGTTCTTC
CASSLSRGRDKQFF
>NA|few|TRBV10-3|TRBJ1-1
TGTGCCATCAGTGGGGGCGGCGCCACTGAAGCTTTCTTT
CAISGGGATEAFF
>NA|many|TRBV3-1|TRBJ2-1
TGTGCCAGCAGCCGGCATTCTGGTGAGCAGTTCTTC
CASSRHSGEQFF
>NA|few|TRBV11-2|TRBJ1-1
TGTGCCAGCAGCGTCTACAGAGCAGGGAACACTGAAGCTTTCTTT
CASSVYRAGNTEAFF
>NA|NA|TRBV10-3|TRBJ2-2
TGTGCCATCAGGGAGGCGAACACCGGGGAGCTGTTTTTT
CAIREANTGELFF
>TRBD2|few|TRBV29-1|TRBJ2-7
TGCAGCGTTGTGGGGGGAGGGCCGTCCTACGAGCAGTACTTC
CSVVGGGPSYEQYF
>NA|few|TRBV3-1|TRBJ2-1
TGTGCCAGCAGCCAAGATGGGAGGAACTCCTACAATGAGCAGTTCTTC
CASSQDGRNSYNEQFF
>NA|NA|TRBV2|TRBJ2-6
TGTGCCAGCAGTGATCGGCCCTATGGGGCCAACGTCCTGACTTTC
CASSDRPYGANVLTF
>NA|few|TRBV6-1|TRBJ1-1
TGTGCCAGCAGCTCGGGACCCTCCTCCACTGAAGCTTTCTTT
CASSSGPSSTEAFF
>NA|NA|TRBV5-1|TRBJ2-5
TGCGCCAGCAGCACGGGGGCGAAACAAGAGACCCAGTACTTC
CASSTGAKQETQYF
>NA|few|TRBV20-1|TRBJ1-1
TGCAGTGCAGGACGGGACACTGAAGCTTTCTTT
CSAGRDTEAFF
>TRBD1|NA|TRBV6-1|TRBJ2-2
TGTGCCAGCAGTAAGCGTGGGACAGCTCACACCGGGGAGCTGTTTTTT
CASSKRGTAHTGELFF
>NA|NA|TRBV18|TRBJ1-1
TGTGCCAGCTCACCGGGACAAGAACGGGTGAGAGCTTTCTTT
CASSPGQERVRAFF
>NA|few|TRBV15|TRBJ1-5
TGTGCCACCAGCCCGATACGACAGGCTAATCAGCCCCAGCATTTT
CATSPIRQANQPQHF